The present TCR beta chain was sequenced within a study of blood T cell repertoires in COVID-19. The assay was immunoSEQ multiplex PCR, and TCRdb's table has in-frame clones only and misses some. Found here are roughly 350,000 clones, over 75% of them singletons; the top ten hold about 10%. Those enrolled in Seattle joined during active infection and were followed longitudinally afterward. CDR3 length equals 13 residues. V dropped 1 base and J dropped 9 bases, with 10 bases sitting between them. Looked up from germline, CDR1 is SGHTA and CDR2 is FQGTGA. V and J are TRBV7-3 and TRBJ2-1; perhaps TRBD2 as D (6 bases). The sequencing sample was made of peripheral blood. The TCR originated in a woman in her 30s with COVID-19, enrolled during active disease. As DNA, the CDR3 is TGTGCCAGCAGCTTAAGTGCGGGAAGTGAGCAGTTCTTC. Translated: CASSLSAGSEQFF.